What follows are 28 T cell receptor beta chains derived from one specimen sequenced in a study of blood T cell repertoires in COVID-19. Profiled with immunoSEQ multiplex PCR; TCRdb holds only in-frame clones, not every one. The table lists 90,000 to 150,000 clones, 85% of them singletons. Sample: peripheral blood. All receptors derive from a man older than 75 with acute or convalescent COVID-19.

The DNA of the CDR3 is TGTGCCATCAGTGTGGAGACACCGGCCGGGTCGGGGTCACCCCTCCACTTT. It encodes CAISVETPAGSGSPLHF. The V and J genes are TRBV10-3 and TRBJ1-6; D gene uncertain. CDR3 size: 17 residues. Germline V gene sequence: CDR1 ENHRY, CDR2 SYGVKD. V shed 4 bases and J shed 10 bases, with 23 bases lying between them.

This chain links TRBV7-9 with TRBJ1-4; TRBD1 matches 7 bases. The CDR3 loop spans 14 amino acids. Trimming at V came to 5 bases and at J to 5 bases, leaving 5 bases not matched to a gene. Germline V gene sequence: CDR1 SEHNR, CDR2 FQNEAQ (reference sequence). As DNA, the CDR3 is TGTGCCAGCAGCCCCGGGACAGAAAATGAAAAACTGTTTTTT. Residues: CASSPGTENEKLFF.

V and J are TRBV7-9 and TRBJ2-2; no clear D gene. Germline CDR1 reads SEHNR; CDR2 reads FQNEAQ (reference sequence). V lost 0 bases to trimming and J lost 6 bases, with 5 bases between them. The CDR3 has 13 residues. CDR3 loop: CASSLALAGELFF. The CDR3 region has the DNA TGTGCCAGCAGCTTAGCGTTAGCCGGGGAGCTGTTTTTT.

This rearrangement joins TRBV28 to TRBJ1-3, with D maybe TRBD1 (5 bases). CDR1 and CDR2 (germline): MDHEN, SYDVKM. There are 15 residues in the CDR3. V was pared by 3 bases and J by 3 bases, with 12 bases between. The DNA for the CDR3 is TGTGCCAGCAGTTTGGACGGGGGTGTTGGAAACACCATATATTTT. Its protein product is CASSLDGGVGNTIYF.

The CDR3: CASSSLGGSAYNEQFF. The CDR3 DNA reads as TGCGCCAGCAGCTCCCTCGGCGGGAGTGCCTACAATGAGCAGTTCTTC. This chain links TRBV5-1 with TRBJ2-1; 7 nucleotides match TRBD2. The CDR3 is 16 residues long. The V gene end was trimmed by 3 bases and the J gene end by 2 bases; junction bases not matched to a gene: 8. Germline CDR1 and CDR2: SGHRS and YFSETQ.

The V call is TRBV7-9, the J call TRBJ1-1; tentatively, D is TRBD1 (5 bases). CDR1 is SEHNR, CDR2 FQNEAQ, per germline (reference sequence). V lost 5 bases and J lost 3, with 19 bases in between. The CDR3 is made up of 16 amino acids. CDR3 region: CASSPWGPGYDTEAFF. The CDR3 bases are TGTGCCAGCAGCCCCTGGGGTCCAGGGTATGACACTGAAGCTTTCTTT.

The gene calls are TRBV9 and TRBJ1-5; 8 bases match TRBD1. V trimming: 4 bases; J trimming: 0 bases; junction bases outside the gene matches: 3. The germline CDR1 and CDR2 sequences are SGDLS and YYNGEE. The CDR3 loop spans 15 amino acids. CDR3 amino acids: CASSQGQVSNQPQHF. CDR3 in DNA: TGTGCCAGCAGCCAGGGACAGGTTAGCAATCAGCCCCAGCATTTT.

The CDR3 DNA reads TGCGCCAGCAGTGAGACCGGGACAGGGACCTACGAGCAGTACTTC. Protein product: CASSETGTGTYEQYF. The chain has TRBV10-1 and TRBJ2-7; 9 bases are a match to TRBD1. Germline V CDR1 and CDR2: WNHNN, SYGVQD (reference sequence). The length of the CDR3 is 15 residues. After removal of 2 bases from V and 2 bases from J, the junction contained 4 bases not matched to a gene.

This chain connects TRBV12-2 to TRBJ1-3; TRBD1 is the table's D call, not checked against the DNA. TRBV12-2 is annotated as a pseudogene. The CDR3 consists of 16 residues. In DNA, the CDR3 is TGTGCAAGTCCCACTGACAGGGGCAACTCTGGAAACACCATATATTTT. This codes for CASPTDRGNSGNTIYF.

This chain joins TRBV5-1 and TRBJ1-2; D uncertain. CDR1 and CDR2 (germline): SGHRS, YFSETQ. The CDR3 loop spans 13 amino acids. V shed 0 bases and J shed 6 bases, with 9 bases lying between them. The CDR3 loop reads CASSLGLYDGYTF. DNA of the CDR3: TGCGCCAGCAGCTTGGGACTGTACGATGGCTACACCTTC.

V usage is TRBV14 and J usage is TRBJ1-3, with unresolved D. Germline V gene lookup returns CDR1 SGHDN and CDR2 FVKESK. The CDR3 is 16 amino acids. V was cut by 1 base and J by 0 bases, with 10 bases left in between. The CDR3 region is CASSQGGPHSGNTIYF. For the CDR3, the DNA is TGTGCCAGCAGCCAAGGAGGTCCCCACTCTGGAAACACCATATATTTT.

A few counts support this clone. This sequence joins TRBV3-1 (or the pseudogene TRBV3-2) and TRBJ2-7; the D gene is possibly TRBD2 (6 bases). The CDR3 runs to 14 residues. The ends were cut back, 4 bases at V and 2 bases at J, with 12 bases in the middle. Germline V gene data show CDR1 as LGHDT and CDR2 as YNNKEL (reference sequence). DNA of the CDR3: TGTGCCAGCAGCCCCGGCGGAGGGCCCTACGAGCAGTACTTC. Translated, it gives CASSPGGGPYEQYF.

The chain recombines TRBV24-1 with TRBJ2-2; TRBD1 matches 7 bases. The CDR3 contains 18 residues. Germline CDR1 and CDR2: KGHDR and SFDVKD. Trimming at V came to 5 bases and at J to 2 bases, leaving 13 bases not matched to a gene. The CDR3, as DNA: TGTGCCACCAGTGCCCTCCCGACCGACAGGGACAACACCGGGGAGCTGTTTTTT. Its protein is CATSALPTDRDNTGELFF.

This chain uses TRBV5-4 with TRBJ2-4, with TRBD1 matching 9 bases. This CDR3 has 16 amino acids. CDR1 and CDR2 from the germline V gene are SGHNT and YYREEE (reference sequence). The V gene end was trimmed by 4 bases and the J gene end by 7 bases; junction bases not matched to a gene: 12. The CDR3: CASSPGADRGRNIQYF. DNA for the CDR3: TGTGCCAGCAGCCCGGGGGCGGACAGGGGACGGAACATTCAGTACTTC.

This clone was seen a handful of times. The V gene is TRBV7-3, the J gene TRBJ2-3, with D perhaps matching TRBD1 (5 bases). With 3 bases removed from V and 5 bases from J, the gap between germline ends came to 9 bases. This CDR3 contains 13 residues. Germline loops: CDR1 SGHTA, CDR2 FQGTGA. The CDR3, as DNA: TGTGCCAGCAGCTTTTCCAGGGTAGATACGCAGTATTTT. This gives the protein CASSFSRVDTQYF.

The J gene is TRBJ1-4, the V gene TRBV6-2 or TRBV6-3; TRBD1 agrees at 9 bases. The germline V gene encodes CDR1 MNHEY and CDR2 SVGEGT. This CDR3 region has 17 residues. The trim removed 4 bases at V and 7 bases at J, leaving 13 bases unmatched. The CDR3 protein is CASSSGARTGAGEKLFF. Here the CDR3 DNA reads TGTGCCAGCAGTTCGGGAGCTCGGACAGGGGCAGGTGAAAAACTGTTTTTT.

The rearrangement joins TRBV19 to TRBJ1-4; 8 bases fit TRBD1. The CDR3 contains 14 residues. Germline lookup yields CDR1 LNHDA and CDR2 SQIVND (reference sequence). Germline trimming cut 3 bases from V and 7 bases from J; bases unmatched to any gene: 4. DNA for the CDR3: TGTGCCAGTAGTATGGTCAGGGGGCGTGAAAAACTGTTTTTT. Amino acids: CASSMVRGREKLFF.

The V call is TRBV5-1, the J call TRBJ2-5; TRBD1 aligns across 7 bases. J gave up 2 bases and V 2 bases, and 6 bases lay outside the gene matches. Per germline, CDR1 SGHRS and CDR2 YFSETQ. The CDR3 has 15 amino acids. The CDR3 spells CASSFTGAGQETQYF. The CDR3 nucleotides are TGCGCCAGCAGCTTTACAGGGGCTGGACAAGAGACCCAGTACTTC.

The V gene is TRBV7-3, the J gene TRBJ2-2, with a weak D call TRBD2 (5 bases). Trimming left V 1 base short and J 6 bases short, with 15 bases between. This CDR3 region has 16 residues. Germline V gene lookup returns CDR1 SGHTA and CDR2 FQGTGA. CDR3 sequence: CASSLISGRAAGELFF. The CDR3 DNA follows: TGTGCCAGCAGCTTAATAAGCGGCCGGGCGGCCGGGGAGCTGTTTTTT. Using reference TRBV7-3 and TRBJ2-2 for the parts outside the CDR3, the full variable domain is GAGVSQTPSNKVTEKGKYVELRCDPISGHTALYWYRQSLGQGPEFLIYFQGTGAADDSGLPNDRFFAVRPEGSVSTLKIQRTERGDSAVYLCASSLISGRAAGELFFGEGSRLTVL.

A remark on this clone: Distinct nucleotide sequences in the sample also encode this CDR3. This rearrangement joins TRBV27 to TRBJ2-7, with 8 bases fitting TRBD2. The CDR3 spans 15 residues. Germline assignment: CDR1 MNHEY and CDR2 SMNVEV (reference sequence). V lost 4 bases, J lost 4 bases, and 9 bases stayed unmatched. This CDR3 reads CASSYQAGESYEQYF. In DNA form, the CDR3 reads TGTGCCAGCAGTTATCAAGCGGGAGAGTCGTACGAGCAGTACTTC.

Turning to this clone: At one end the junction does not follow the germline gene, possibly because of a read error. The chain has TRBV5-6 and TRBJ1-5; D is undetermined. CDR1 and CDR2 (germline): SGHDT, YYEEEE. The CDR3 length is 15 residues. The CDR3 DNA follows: TGTGCCAGCAGCTTGGGGACCTTTAGCGATCAGCCCCAGCATTTT. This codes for CASSLGTFSDQPQHF.

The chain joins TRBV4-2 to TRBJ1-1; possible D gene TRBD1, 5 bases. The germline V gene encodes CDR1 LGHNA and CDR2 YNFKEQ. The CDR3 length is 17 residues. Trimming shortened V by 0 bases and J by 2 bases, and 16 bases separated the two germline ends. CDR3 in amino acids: CASSQEDWRGLNTEAFF. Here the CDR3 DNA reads TGTGCCAGCAGCCAAGAAGACTGGCGGGGCCTAAACACTGAAGCTTTCTTT.

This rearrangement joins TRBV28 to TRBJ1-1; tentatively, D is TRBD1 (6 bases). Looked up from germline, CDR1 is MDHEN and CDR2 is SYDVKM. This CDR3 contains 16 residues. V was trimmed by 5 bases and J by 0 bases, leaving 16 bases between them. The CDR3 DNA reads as TGTGCCAGCAGTCCAGCACAGGGAACCATGAACACTGAAGCTTTCTTT. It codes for CASSPAQGTMNTEAFF.

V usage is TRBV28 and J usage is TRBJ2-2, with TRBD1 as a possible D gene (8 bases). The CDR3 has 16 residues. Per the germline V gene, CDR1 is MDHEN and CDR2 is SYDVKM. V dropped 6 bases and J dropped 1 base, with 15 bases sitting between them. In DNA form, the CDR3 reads TGTGCCAGCAGCCCAAGCGGGACAGGGAACACCGGGGAGCTGTTTTTT. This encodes CASSPSGTGNTGELFF.

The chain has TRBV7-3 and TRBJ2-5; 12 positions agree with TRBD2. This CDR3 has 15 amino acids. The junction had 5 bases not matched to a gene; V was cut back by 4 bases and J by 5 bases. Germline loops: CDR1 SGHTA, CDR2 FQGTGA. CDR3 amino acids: CASSSGTSGRETQYF. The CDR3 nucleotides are TGTGCCAGCAGCTCGGGGACTAGCGGGCGGGAGACCCAGTACTTC. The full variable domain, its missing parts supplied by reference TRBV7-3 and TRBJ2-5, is GAGVSQTPSNKVTEKGKYVELRCDPISGHTALYWYRQSLGQGPEFLIYFQGTGAADDSGLPNDRFFAVRPEGSVSTLKIQRTERGDSAVYLCASSSGTSGRETQYFGPGTRLLVL.

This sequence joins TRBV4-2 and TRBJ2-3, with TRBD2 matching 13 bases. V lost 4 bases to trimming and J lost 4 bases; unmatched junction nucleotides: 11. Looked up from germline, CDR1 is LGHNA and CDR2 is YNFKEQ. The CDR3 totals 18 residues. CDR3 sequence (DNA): TGTGCCAGCAGCCTAAAACTAGCGGGGGGGGTAGGAGCAGATACGCAGTATTTT. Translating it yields CASSLKLAGGVGADTQYF.

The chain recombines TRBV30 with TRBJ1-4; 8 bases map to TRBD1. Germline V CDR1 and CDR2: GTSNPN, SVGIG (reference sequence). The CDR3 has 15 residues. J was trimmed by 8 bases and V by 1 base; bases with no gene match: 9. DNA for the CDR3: TGTGCCTGGAGTGCCACCGGGACAGGAGGGGAAAAACTGTTTTTT. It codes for CAWSATGTGGEKLFF. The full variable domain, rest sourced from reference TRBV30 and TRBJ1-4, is SQTIHQWPATLVQPVGSPLSLECTVEGTSNPNLYWYRQAAGRGLQLLFYSVGIGQISSEVPQNLSASRPQDRQFILSSKKLLLSDSGFYLCAWSATGTGGEKLFFGSGTQLSVL.

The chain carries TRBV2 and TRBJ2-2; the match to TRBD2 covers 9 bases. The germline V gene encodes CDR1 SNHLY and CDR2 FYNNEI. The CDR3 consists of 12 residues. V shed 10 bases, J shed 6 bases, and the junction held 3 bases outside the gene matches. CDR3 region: CATSGAAGELFF. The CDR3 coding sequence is TGTGCCACTAGCGGGGCGGCCGGGGAGCTGTTTTTT.